These 28 T cell receptor beta chains originate from one sample sequenced in a study of blood T cell repertoires in COVID-19. The method was immunoSEQ multiplex PCR; TCRdb's version includes in-frame clones alone and lacks a portion of them. The repertoire holds 200,000 to 250,000 clones, around 88% seen once, with about 1.5% in the top ten. The sample taken for sequencing was peripheral blood. These receptors originate from a young man with active or convalescent COVID-19.

The J gene is TRBJ2-1, the V gene TRBV6-4; TRBD1 matches 8 bases. The trim removed 3 bases at V and 8 bases at J, leaving 12 bases unmatched. The CDR3 contains 16 residues. Germline values: CDR1 MRHNA, CDR2 SNTAGT. The CDR3: CASSDSLGQGSDEQFF. The CDR3 DNA reads TGTGCCAGCAGTGATTCGTTAGGACAGGGTTCGGATGAGCAGTTCTTC.

The V call is TRBV19, the J call TRBJ2-3; tentatively, D is TRBD1 (5 bases). There are 15 residues in the CDR3. Germline lookup yields CDR1 LNHDA and CDR2 SQIVND (reference sequence). Trimming pared 3 bases from V and 3 bases from J, leaving 13 bases between. The CDR3 reads CASSIVSKGTDTQYF. In DNA form, the CDR3 reads TGTGCCAGTAGTATCGTCTCAAAGGGGACAGATACGCAGTATTTT.

The chain couples TRBV11-1 to TRBJ2-7; 12 bases are shared with TRBD1. This CDR3 is 15 amino acids long. The germline V gene has CDR1 SGHAT and CDR2 FQDESV (reference sequence). Trimming took 5 bases from V and 7 from J; bases not matched to a gene: 9. CDR3 DNA sequence: TGTGCCAGCAGCCCCGGGACAGGGGGCCCGTGGGAGCAGTACTTC. Amino acids: CASSPGTGGPWEQYF.

V is TRBV6-5 and J is TRBJ2-7; weak D call: TRBD2 (5 bases). The germline V gene encodes CDR1 MNHEY and CDR2 SVGAGI. CDR3 length: 14 amino acids. Trimming took 10 bases from V and 3 from J, leaving 19 bases between them. CDR3 protein: CATKGPGEYYEQYF. CDR3 bases: TGTGCCACCAAGGGTCCCGGGGAGTACTACGAGCAGTACTTC.

This rearrangement joins TRBV10-2 to TRBJ1-1; TRBD1 might be the D (5 bases). Germline lookup yields CDR1 WSHSY and CDR2 SAAADI. Trimming stripped 3 bases from V and 4 bases from J, with 21 bases between. This CDR3 is built from 17 residues. CDR3: CASSETVLGGYGTEAFF. The DNA of the CDR3 is TGCGCCAGCAGTGAAACAGTTCTCGGGGGTTACGGCACTGAAGCTTTCTTT.

V gene TRBV14 combines with J gene TRBJ2-1, with TRBD2 identical over 11 bases. The germline V gene has CDR1 SGHDN and CDR2 FVKESK. The V gene end was trimmed by 3 bases and the J gene end by 9 bases; junction bases not matched to a gene: 7. The CDR3 totals 15 residues. The CDR3 loop is CASSHLLAGVGEQFF. The CDR3 bases are TGTGCCAGCAGCCATCTACTAGCGGGAGTGGGTGAGCAGTTCTTC.

The chain links TRBV6-5 to TRBJ1-5; D unclear. CDR3 length: 13 amino acids. CDR1 is MNHEY, CDR2 SVGAGI, per germline. Trimming removed 7 bases from V and 4 bases from J, with 11 bases in between. In DNA, the CDR3 is TGTGCCAGCACCACAGCTCGGAATCAGCCCCAGCATTTT. This sequence encodes CASTTARNQPQHF.

The V call is TRBV19, the J call TRBJ1-3, with D hard to call. The germline V gene has CDR1 LNHDA and CDR2 SQIVND (reference sequence). CDR3 length: 16 residues. Trimming cost V 8 bases and J 0 bases, with 17 bases left between them. CDR3 in DNA: TGTGCCAGTGCCTCCGTTGGGCAAAGCTCTGGAAACACCATATATTTT. It translates to CASASVGQSSGNTIYF.

The chain is built from TRBV5-1 and TRBJ1-2, with TRBD1 matching over 8 bases. Losses at the gene ends were 2 bases for V and 3 bases for J; bases not matched to a gene: 6. In germline, CDR1 is SGHRS, CDR2 YFSETQ. The CDR3 sequence is 15 residues long. The CDR3 DNA is TGCGCCAGCAGCTTTGTCAGGGGGCGCGACTATGGCTACACCTTC. Its protein is CASSFVRGRDYGYTF.

The chain employs TRBV2 and TRBJ1-1; TRBD1 aligns across 11 bases. The CDR3 has 13 residues. Trimming at V came to 11 bases and at J to 5 bases, leaving 7 bases not matched to a gene. Germline V gene data show CDR1 as SNHLY and CDR2 as FYNNEI. The CDR3 nucleotides are TGTGCCGGCCGGGGACAGGGGGTTACTGAAGCTTTCTTT. Its translation is CAGRGQGVTEAFF.

The table lists this clone with a count of one. This sequence joins TRBV4-2 and TRBJ2-2, with D possibly TRBD2 on 6 matching bases. Germline CDR1 and CDR2: LGHNA and YNFKEQ. This CDR3 region has 15 residues. The V end lost 3 bases, the J end lost 0 bases, and 8 bases lay between the germline ends. This chain's CDR3 is CASSQGTANTGELFF. For the CDR3, the DNA is TGTGCCAGCAGCCAGGGGACTGCGAACACCGGGGAGCTGTTTTTT.

CDR3 sequence: CASSVAALAGAGEQFF. The CDR3, as DNA: TGTGCCAGCAGCGTAGCTGCGCTAGCGGGAGCTGGGGAGCAGTTCTTC. This chain uses TRBV9 with TRBJ2-1; 10 bases are shared with TRBD2. The V segment lost 0 bases and the J segment 10 bases; nucleotides outside the gene matches: 10. Germline assignment: CDR1 SGDLS and CDR2 YYNGEE. This CDR3 comprises 16 residues.

Written as DNA, the CDR3 is TGTGCCAGCAACGCCGGGACAGGGAGTTCCGGGGAGCTGTTTTTT. Protein product: CASNAGTGSSGELFF. The J gene is TRBJ2-2, the V gene TRBV5-5; 9 bases line up with TRBD1. V was pared by 6 bases and J by 6 bases, with 9 bases of the junction left unmatched. CDR3 size: 15 residues. The germline CDR1 and CDR2 sequences are SGHKS and YYEKEE (reference sequence).

The V and J genes are TRBV25-1 and TRBJ1-3; unclear D gene. Germline loops: CDR1 MGHDK, CDR2 SYGVNS. CDR3 length: 15 amino acids. The V gene lost 3 bases and the J gene lost 2 bases, with 11 bases spanning the gap. The CDR3: CASSDTPSAGNTIYF. CDR3 coding DNA: TGTGCCAGCAGTGACACCCCCTCGGCTGGAAACACCATATATTTT.

Regarding this clone: The sample has other DNA sequences that encode this CDR3 too. V and J are TRBV20-1 and TRBJ2-7; no firm D call. Trimming pared 2 bases from V and 5 bases from J, leaving 7 bases between. The CDR3 totals 11 residues. Germline V gene sequence: CDR1 DFQATT, CDR2 SNEGSKA (reference sequence). Here the CDR3 DNA reads TGCAGTGCTAGAAGTGGCCACGAGCAGTACTTC. Translation gives CSARSGHEQYF.

The genes are TRBV19 and TRBJ1-1, with a possible D match to TRBD1 (6 bases). The CDR3 runs 14 residues. Germline V CDR1 and CDR2: LNHDA, SQIVND (reference sequence). V was cut by 5 bases and J by 2 bases, with 12 bases left in between. This CDR3 is CASSLGQLNTEAFF. As DNA, the CDR3 is TGTGCCAGTAGTTTAGGACAGTTAAACACTGAAGCTTTCTTT.

The chain joins TRBV10-3 to TRBJ2-3; TRBD2 is a possible D gene (6 bases). V was pared by 4 bases and J by 6 bases, with 17 bases between. The CDR3 extends over 15 amino acids. Germline CDR1 and CDR2: ENHRY and SYGVKD. CDR3 sequence: CAISGSGSGADTQYF. CDR3 nucleotide sequence: TGTGCCATCAGTGGTAGCGGCAGTGGCGCGGATACGCAGTATTTT.

The V gene is TRBV19, the J gene TRBJ2-3, with TRBD1 identical over 7 bases. The J segment lost 5 bases and the V segment lost 4 bases, leaving 6 bases of the junction unmatched. The germline V gene encodes CDR1 LNHDA and CDR2 SQIVND (reference sequence). This CDR3 region has 14 residues. CDR3 sequence reads: CASSKDRVRDTQYF. The CDR3 DNA sequence: TGTGCCAGTAGTAAAGACAGGGTAAGAGATACGCAGTATTTT.

The chain recombines TRBV5-1 with TRBJ1-3; D gene uncertain. The V and J ends lost 0 bases and 1 base respectively, with 11 bases between them. Germline assignment: CDR1 SGHRS and CDR2 YFSETQ. The length of the CDR3 is 16 residues. CDR3 amino acids: CASSLGMGQSGNTIYF. CDR3 coding DNA: TGCGCCAGCAGCTTGGGGATGGGCCAGTCTGGAAACACCATATATTTT. The full variable domain, rest sourced from reference TRBV5-1 and TRBJ1-3, is KAGVTQTPRYLIKTRGQQVTLSCSPISGHRSVSWYQQTPGQGLQFLFEYFSETQRNKGNFPGRFSGRQFSNSRSEMNVSTLELGDSALYLCASSLGMGQSGNTIYFGEGSWLTVV.

This clone was seen more than once but under ten times. This chain links TRBV4-2 with TRBJ1-4, with D possibly matching TRBD1 (5 bases). Trimming cost V 6 bases and J 8 bases, with 13 bases left between them. CDR3 length equals 13 residues. Germline V gene sequence: CDR1 LGHNA, CDR2 YNFKEQ. The CDR3 nucleotides are TGTGCCAGCAGTCAACCCGGGGGAGAAAAACTGTTTTTT. Encoded protein: CASSQPGGEKLFF.

J is TRBJ1-2 and V is TRBV28, with 9 positions matching TRBD1. Germline values: CDR1 MDHEN, CDR2 SYDVKM. The V segment lost 2 bases and the J segment 6 bases; nucleotides outside the gene matches: 1. The CDR3 covers 13 residues. In DNA form, the CDR3 reads TGTGCCAGCAGTTTAACAGGGGGCGATGGCTACACCTTC. Its translation is CASSLTGGDGYTF.

The chain is built from TRBV7-2 and TRBJ2-3, with 9 bases that match TRBD2. The CDR3 covers 16 residues. Unmatched junction bases numbered 7, after V lost 4 bases and J lost 2 bases. In germline, CDR1 is SGHTA, CDR2 FQGNSA. CDR3 amino acids: CASSSFTSGPTDTQYF. Written as DNA, the CDR3 is TGTGCCAGCAGCTCGTTTACTAGCGGGCCCACAGATACGCAGTATTTT.

The V gene is TRBV30, the J gene TRBJ2-1; 7 bases match TRBD1. Germline assignment: CDR1 GTSNPN and CDR2 SVGIG (reference sequence). CDR3 size: 14 residues. The trim removed 0 bases at V and 8 bases at J, leaving 7 bases unmatched. The chain's CDR3 is CAWSVGGSRYEQFF. CDR3 sequence (DNA): TGTGCCTGGAGTGTAGGGGGCAGTAGGTATGAGCAGTTCTTC.

The chain is built from TRBV3-1 (or the pseudogene TRBV3-2) and TRBJ2-1; no clear D. Between the trimmed V and J ends, which lost 0 bases and 10 bases, there was a span of 10 bases. From germline, CDR1 is LGHDT and CDR2 YNNKEL (reference sequence). The CDR3 length is 13 residues. The CDR3 region is CASSQEVVGEQFF. CDR3 DNA sequence: TGTGCCAGCAGCCAAGAGGTTGTCGGGGAGCAGTTCTTC.

The chain employs TRBV6-2 or TRBV6-3 and TRBJ2-7; TRBD2 matches at 11 bases. The CDR3 spans 17 residues. CDR1 and CDR2 (germline): MNHEY, SVGEGT. V was clipped by 2 bases and J by 3 bases; unmatched bases: 9. The chain's CDR3 is CASSYGSTSGRLYEQYF. The CDR3 DNA follows: TGTGCCAGCAGTTACGGATCCACTAGCGGGAGACTCTACGAGCAGTACTTC.

The CDR3 protein is CASSLYRGTEAFF. For the CDR3, the DNA is TGTGCCAGCAGCTTGTACAGGGGGACTGAAGCTTTCTTT. V gene TRBV5-6 combines with J gene TRBJ1-1; 8 bases fit TRBD1. Germline CDR1 and CDR2: SGHDT and YYEEEE. The CDR3 length is 13 residues. V lost 1 base and J lost 5; bases outside the gene matches: 1. Full variable domain (remainder filled in from reference TRBV5-6 and TRBJ1-1): DAGVTQSPTHLIKTRGQQVTLRCSPKSGHDTVSWYQQALGQGPQFIFQYYEEEERQRGNFPDRFSGHQFPNYSSELNVNALLLGDSALYLCASSLYRGTEAFFGQGTRLTVV.

This clone showed up just once. V is TRBV30 and J is TRBJ1-1; 7 bases match TRBD1. CDR3 length: 15 residues. The V gene end was trimmed by 3 bases and the J gene end by 5 bases; junction bases not matched to a gene: 12. CDR1 GTSNPN and CDR2 SVGIG come from the germline V gene (reference sequence). The CDR3 sequence: CAWRGRTGGLTEAFF. Here the CDR3 DNA reads TGTGCCTGGAGGGGGAGGACAGGAGGCCTAACTGAAGCTTTCTTT.

The chain recombines TRBV6-5 with TRBJ1-5; TRBD1 aligns across 9 bases. This CDR3 contains 15 residues. Trimming took 6 bases from V and 7 from J; bases not matched to a gene: 10. Germline V lookup: CDR1 MNHEY, CDR2 SVGAGI. This CDR3 is CASSSGQGGWQPQHF. CDR3 nucleotides: TGTGCCAGCAGCTCGGGACAGGGAGGATGGCAGCCCCAGCATTTT.